These 32 T cell receptor beta chains were all obtained from the same sample, sequenced in a study of T cell changes during pregnancy in multiple sclerosis. Clones were read by immunoSEQ multiplex PCR, and TCRdb kept only the in-frame ones, dropping some. Here the sample spans just over 20,000 clones, 70% to 90% being singletons. The material was CD8+ T cells from peripheral blood mononuclear cells, obtained in the second trimester of pregnancy. All receptors derive from a female donor in good health, enrolled as a control in a pregnancy study.

This chain links TRBV11-1 with TRBJ1-1; D is ambiguous. CDR1 SGHAT and CDR2 FQDESV come from the germline V gene (reference sequence). The CDR3 covers 14 residues. Trimming removed 0 bases from V and 0 bases from J, with 5 bases in between. The DNA for the CDR3 is TGTGCCAGCAGCTTAGCCAGTCTGAACACTGAAGCTTTCTTT. Translated, it gives CASSLASLNTEAFF.

The chain employs TRBV5-1 and TRBJ2-2; 7 bases fit TRBD2. Germline assignment: CDR1 SGHRS and CDR2 YFSETQ. The length of the CDR3 is 15 residues. V gave up 0 bases and J gave up 5 bases; unmatched junction bases: 4. CDR3 residues: CASSLGAGETGELFF. In DNA, the CDR3 is TGCGCCAGCAGCTTGGGGGCGGGAGAAACCGGGGAGCTGTTTTTT.

CDR3 region: CASSLGSGSGYTF. The CDR3 DNA reads as TGTGCCAGCAGCTTAGGATCTGGGAGTGGCTACACCTTC. The chain combines TRBV7-9 with TRBJ1-2; D is unclear. Germline V CDR1 and CDR2: SEHNR, FQNEAQ (reference sequence). The CDR3 consists of 13 residues. Trimming stripped 1 base from V and 7 bases from J, with 10 bases between.

V and J are TRBV10-3 and TRBJ2-1; D call uncertain. This CDR3 contains 14 residues. The V end lost 2 bases, the J end lost 3 bases, and 8 bases lay between the germline ends. Germline CDR1 ENHRY, CDR2 SYGVKD. For the CDR3, the DNA is TGTGCCATCAGTGAGGGAGAGGACTACAATGAGCAGTTCTTC. Protein sequence: CAISEGEDYNEQFF.

V is TRBV2 and J is TRBJ2-1, with TRBD2 matching 7 bases. Germline loops: CDR1 SNHLY, CDR2 FYNNEI. The CDR3 is made up of 12 amino acids. Trimming at V came to 6 bases and at J to 5 bases, leaving 1 base not matched to a gene. The CDR3 DNA reads TGTGCCAGCAGCCGGGGGGACAATGAGCAGTTCTTC. Translated: CASSRGDNEQFF.

V gene TRBV19 combines with J gene TRBJ1-1; tentative D call: TRBD1 (5 bases). CDR1 LNHDA and CDR2 SQIVND come from the germline V gene (reference sequence). This CDR3 has 14 residues. As DNA, the CDR3 is TGTGCTTGGGGCCACGAGAGGTTGAACACTGAAGCTTTCTTT. It translates to CAWGHERLNTEAFF.

The genes are TRBV28 and TRBJ2-5; D is uncertain. The CDR3 spans 14 residues. The V end was cut by 2 bases, the J end by 4 bases, with 11 bases between. Germline CDR1 MDHEN, CDR2 SYDVKM. The CDR3 loop is CASSLVGSGETQYF. The CDR3 DNA reads TGTGCCAGCAGTTTAGTAGGATCAGGAGAGACCCAGTACTTC.

J is TRBJ2-3 and V is TRBV10-2; tentatively, D is TRBD1 (6 bases). Germline-derived CDR1 and CDR2 are WSHSY and SAAADI. V lost 3 bases to trimming and J lost 4 bases, with 8 bases between them. The CDR3 runs 13 residues. The CDR3 DNA reads TGCGCCAGCAGTGACAGGGGTGCAGATACGCAGTATTTT. Protein: CASSDRGADTQYF.

The chain is built from TRBV29-1 and TRBJ2-1; the D gene is possibly TRBD2 (5 bases). CDR3 size: 14 residues. Deletions cut 6 bases from V and 7 bases from J, with 19 bases between. CDR1 and CDR2 (germline): SQVTM, ANQGSEA. The CDR3 reads CSVMDSYSSNEQFF. The CDR3 bases are TGCAGCGTGATGGACTCCTACTCTTCTAATGAGCAGTTCTTC.

The count of this clone is one. The V call is TRBV19, the J call TRBJ2-3, with 9 bases lining up with TRBD1. Germline V gene sequence: CDR1 LNHDA, CDR2 SQIVND (reference sequence). V lost 9 bases, J lost 3 bases, and 7 bases stayed unmatched. The CDR3 extends over 14 amino acids. The CDR3 reads CASYSGQGTDTQYF. In DNA form, the CDR3 reads TGTGCCAGCTACTCAGGACAGGGGACAGATACGCAGTATTTT.

The chain combines TRBV27 with TRBJ1-5; D possibly corresponds to TRBD1 (6 bases). From germline, CDR1 is MNHEY and CDR2 SMNVEV (reference sequence). This CDR3 has 16 amino acids. Trimming took 5 bases from V and 0 from J, leaving 14 bases between them. The CDR3 spells CASSPRQAHSNQPQHF. CDR3 sequence (DNA): TGTGCCAGCAGTCCACGACAGGCCCATAGCAATCAGCCCCAGCATTTT.

This clone is a singleton in its sample. The J gene is TRBJ2-2, the V gene TRBV9, with D perhaps TRBD1 (6 bases). Between the trimmed V and J ends, which lost 2 bases and 2 bases, there was a span of 10 bases. The CDR3 consists of 15 residues. The germline CDR1 and CDR2 sequences are SGDLS and YYNGEE. CDR3 sequence (DNA): TGTGCCAGCAGCGTGGGGACAAGCAACACCGGGGAGCTGTTTTTT. Its translation: CASSVGTSNTGELFF. The full variable domain, rest sourced from reference TRBV9 and TRBJ2-2, is DSGVTQTPKHLITATGQRVTLRCSPRSGDLSVYWYQQSLDQGLQFLIQYYNGEERAKGNILERFSAQQFPDLHSELNLSSLELGDSALYFCASSVGTSNTGELFFGEGSRLTVL.

The J gene is TRBJ2-5, the V gene TRBV28; no firm D call. The CDR3 extends over 14 amino acids. V gave up 2 bases and J gave up 5 bases, with 12 bases separating them. Germline loops: CDR1 MDHEN, CDR2 SYDVKM. The CDR3 is CASSLVYFRETQYF. CDR3 DNA sequence: TGTGCCAGCAGTTTAGTCTACTTCCGGGAGACCCAGTACTTC.

The rearrangement joins TRBV6-5 to TRBJ2-7; 7 bases line up with TRBD1. The CDR3 contains 12 residues. The ends lost 2 bases at V and 5 bases at J; junction bases unmatched: 0. Germline CDR1 MNHEY, CDR2 SVGAGI. The CDR3 protein is CASSYDRDEQYF. CDR3 nucleotides: TGTGCCAGCAGTTACGACAGGGACGAGCAGTACTTC.

V gene TRBV27 combines with J gene TRBJ2-7, with D perhaps matching TRBD1 (5 bases). The length of the CDR3 is 13 residues. Germline lookup yields CDR1 MNHEY and CDR2 SMNVEV (reference sequence). V lost 1 base, J lost 6 bases, and 10 bases lay in between. CDR3: CASSLFKGSEQYF. The CDR3 DNA follows: TGTGCCAGCAGTTTATTTAAGGGGTCCGAGCAGTACTTC.

This clone was detected only a few times. V is TRBV4-3 and J is TRBJ2-7; the D gene is possibly TRBD1 (6 bases). The CDR3 contains 15 residues. Trimming cost V 1 base and J 1 base, with 11 bases left between them. Looked up from germline, CDR1 is LGHNA and CDR2 is YSLEER. The DNA of the CDR3 is TGCGCCAGCAGCCAAGTGGGGGACATGTCCTACGAGCAGTACTTC. Residues: CASSQVGDMSYEQYF.

The chain couples TRBV13 to TRBJ2-1; a possible D gene is TRBD2 (7 bases). The V gene's germline CDR1 is PRHDT and CDR2 FYEKMQ (reference sequence). The CDR3 is 17 residues long. V was cut by 5 bases and J by 0 bases, with 17 bases left in between. The CDR3 region has the DNA TGTGCCAGCAGCCTCGAGGGGGGGGCGAGCTCCTACAATGAGCAGTTCTTC. This encodes CASSLEGGASSYNEQFF.

For this clone: Additional DNA sequences in this sample encode the identical CDR3. The genes are TRBV10-3 and TRBJ1-1; no clear D gene. This CDR3 contains 12 residues. Trimming removed 8 bases from V and 1 base from J, with 8 bases in between. Germline-derived CDR1 and CDR2 are ENHRY and SYGVKD. The CDR3 bases are TGTGCCATCTCCCCGGGGAACACTGAAGCTTTCTTT. Its protein product is CAISPGNTEAFF.

The J gene is TRBJ2-7, the V gene TRBV4-2; D unclear. There are 15 residues in the CDR3. Trimming removed 0 bases from V and 0 bases from J, with 9 bases in between. In germline, CDR1 is LGHNA, CDR2 YNFKEQ. CDR3 DNA: TGTGCCAGCAGCCAAGATCCTAAGTCCTCCTACGAGCAGTACTTC. This translates into CASSQDPKSSYEQYF.

This clone was seen more than once but under ten times. The chain joins TRBV19 to TRBJ2-7; a weak D match, TRBD2 (6 bases). This CDR3 region has 15 residues. Germline V CDR1 and CDR2: LNHDA, SQIVND (reference sequence). V shed 6 bases and J shed 0 bases, with 15 bases lying between them. The CDR3 reads CASSPLEGLSYEQYF. CDR3 DNA: TGTGCCAGTAGCCCCTTGGAGGGCCTCTCCTACGAGCAGTACTTC.

V and J are TRBV30 and TRBJ1-1; no reliable D call. This CDR3 comprises 13 residues. V was cut by 0 bases and J by 5 bases, with 10 bases left in between. Looked up from germline, CDR1 is GTSNPN and CDR2 is SVGIG (reference sequence). DNA of the CDR3: TGTGCCTGGAGTGTAATGGGAGAAACTGAAGCTTTCTTT. It specifies CAWSVMGETEAFF.

The chain has TRBV7-2 and TRBJ2-7; 9 positions match TRBD1. Germline values: CDR1 SGHTA, CDR2 FQGNSA. The CDR3 consists of 15 residues. The J segment lost 2 bases and the V segment lost 6 bases, leaving 8 bases of the junction unmatched. CDR3 in DNA: TGTGCCAGCAGTCTAGGAGGGGACAGGGCCTACGAGCAGTACTTC. It translates to CASSLGGDRAYEQYF. Complete variable domain (other parts from reference TRBV7-2 and TRBJ2-7): GAGVSQSPSNKVTEKGKDVELRCDPISGHTALYWYRQSLGQGLEFLIYFQGNSAPDKSGLPSDRFSAERTGGSVSTLTIQRTQQEDSAVYLCASSLGGDRAYEQYFGPGTRLTVT.

This chain links TRBV5-6 with TRBJ2-7; tentatively, D is TRBD1 (8 bases). The germline V and J ends were trimmed by 0 bases and 0 bases, with 19 bases remaining between them. The CDR3 sequence is 18 residues long. From germline, CDR1 is SGHDT and CDR2 YYEEEE. The CDR3 sequence: CASSLERGETGVSYEQYF. CDR3 nucleotides: TGTGCCAGCAGCTTGGAACGGGGGGAGACAGGGGTCTCCTACGAGCAGTACTTC. Using reference TRBV5-6 and TRBJ2-7 for the parts outside the CDR3, the full variable domain is DAGVTQSPTHLIKTRGQQVTLRCSPKSGHDTVSWYQQALGQGPQFIFQYYEEEERQRGNFPDRFSGHQFPNYSSELNVNALLLGDSALYLCASSLERGETGVSYEQYFGPGTRLTVT.

This chain joins TRBV4-1 and TRBJ2-4; perhaps TRBD2 as D (5 bases). Germline V gene sequence: CDR1 MGHRA, CDR2 YSYEKL. The V gene lost 6 bases and the J gene lost 3 bases, with 9 bases spanning the gap. This CDR3 contains 13 residues. CDR3 residues: CASSPEGKNIQYF. CDR3 DNA sequence: TGCGCCAGCAGTCCCGAGGGCAAAAACATTCAGTACTTC.

The CDR3 loop reads CASRLGSGELFF. CDR3 DNA sequence: TGTGCCAGCAGATTGGGGAGCGGGGAGCTGTTTTTT. This sequence joins TRBV27 and TRBJ2-2, with D maybe TRBD2 (5 bases). The CDR3 contains 12 residues. V shed 6 bases and J shed 7 bases, with 9 bases lying between them. Germline CDR1 MNHEY, CDR2 SMNVEV (reference sequence).

The gene calls are TRBV7-9 and TRBJ2-7, with TRBD2 matching 8 bases. Germline lookup yields CDR1 SEHNR and CDR2 FQNEAQ (reference sequence). The V gene end was trimmed by 4 bases and the J gene end by 2 bases; junction bases not matched to a gene: 10. The CDR3 length is 16 residues. CDR3 loop: CASSSTYGGDPYEQYF. The CDR3, as DNA: TGTGCCAGCAGCTCCACATACGGGGGGGATCCCTACGAGCAGTACTTC.

J is TRBJ2-3 and V is TRBV6-4; 9 bases fit TRBD1. The junction had 3 bases not matched to a gene; V was cut back by 10 bases and J by 1 base. Germline V gene lookup returns CDR1 MRHNA and CDR2 SNTAGT. The CDR3 consists of 13 residues. CDR3 loop: CATGDRGTDTQYF. CDR3 nucleotides: TGTGCCACCGGGGACAGGGGCACAGATACGCAGTATTTT.

This chain connects TRBV6-5 to TRBJ2-7; TRBD1 agrees at 7 bases. The trim removed 2 bases at V and 0 bases at J, leaving 4 bases unmatched. Germline V gene sequence: CDR1 MNHEY, CDR2 SVGAGI. This CDR3 has 15 amino acids. This chain's CDR3 is CASSYGDSYSYEQYF. CDR3 DNA sequence: TGTGCCAGCAGTTACGGGGACAGTTACTCCTACGAGCAGTACTTC.

This chain uses TRBV19 with TRBJ2-2; D may be TRBD1 (5 bases). Germline values: CDR1 LNHDA, CDR2 SQIVND (reference sequence). The V end was cut by 7 bases, the J end by 6 bases, with 12 bases between. The CDR3 sequence is 13 residues long. The CDR3 sequence: CASTPIRAGELFF. The CDR3 DNA is TGTGCCAGTACCCCAATCAGGGCCGGGGAGCTGTTTTTT.

Worth noting for this clone: Other DNA sequences from this sample encode an identical CDR3 as well. The rearrangement uses TRBV4-3 and TRBJ2-7, with 8 bases lining up with TRBD1. Germline CDR1 reads LGHNA; CDR2 reads YSLEER. Germline trimming cut 0 bases from V and 0 bases from J; bases unmatched to any gene: 1. This CDR3 is built from 15 residues. Written as DNA, the CDR3 is TGCGCCAGCAGCCAAGATGACAGGGGCTCCTACGAGCAGTACTTC. Encoded protein: CASSQDDRGSYEQYF.

The rearrangement joins TRBV4-2 to TRBJ2-5; D is undetermined. V was cut by 4 bases and J by 1 base, with 10 bases left in between. This CDR3 is 14 amino acids long. Germline V lookup: CDR1 LGHNA, CDR2 YNFKEQ. CDR3 bases: TGTGCCAGCAGCCCAAGTATCAGCCAAGAGACCCAGTACTTC. This sequence encodes CASSPSISQETQYF.

The V gene is TRBV28, the J gene TRBJ2-7; 7 nucleotides line up with TRBD1. The CDR3 runs to 18 residues. CDR1 is MDHEN and CDR2 is SYDVKM in the germline V gene. The V and J ends lost 4 bases and 4 bases, in that order; junction bases with no gene match: 19. CDR3 in amino acids: CASSSRDSVVRSIYEQYF. CDR3 bases: TGTGCCAGCAGTTCCCGGGACAGTGTCGTACGTTCTATTTACGAGCAGTACTTC.